A single sample is the source of the 28 T cell receptor beta chains below, sequenced in a study of CXCR3-negative and CXCR3-positive naive CD8 T cells. These TCRs are of unknown antigen specificity. Findings and limits, study-wide: The study found more hydrophobic TRB CDR3s in CXCR3-positive naive cells than in CXCR3-negative naive cells.

TRB cDNA libraries were made by UMI-labeled 5' RACE. For each CDR3 protein, TCRdb gives one entry from its re-call of the 5' RACE reads, without DNA. In total, the table holds tens of thousands of distinct CDR3 sequences. The sample taken for sequencing was naive CXCR3+ CD8+ T cells from blood. Subset given: CD45RO-CCR7+CD27+CD95- naive CD8+ T cells expressing CXCR3 (TNR3+). Source of these receptors: a human donor in good health. Some clones in this sample may be carry-over from other donors' samples.

The chain links TRBV28 to TRBJ1-6; TCRdb calls TRBD1, which cannot be checked without DNA. The CDR3 totals 16 residues. Germline assignment: CDR1 MDHEN and CDR2 SYDVKM. CDR3 sequence reads: CASSLRGPGRNSPLHF.

This rearrangement joins TRBV28 to TRBJ1-1. The germline V gene has CDR1 MDHEN and CDR2 SYDVKM. The CDR3 runs 12 residues. CDR3 region: CASSADPREAFF.

The chain has TRBV6-6 and TRBJ2-5; checking the TCRdb D call of TRBD1 is not possible without DNA. Germline CDR1 is MNHNY and CDR2 is SVGAGI (reference sequence). This CDR3 region has 16 residues. The CDR3 region is CASSYSSRTDGETQYF.

The chain carries TRBV4-1 and TRBJ2-1; TCRdb reports TRBD2, a call that lacks DNA to check it against. CDR1 MGHRA and CDR2 YSYEKL come from the germline V gene. The length of the CDR3 is 13 residues. The CDR3 spells CASRLAGNDEQFF.

The chain links TRBV15 to TRBJ2-1. CDR3 size: 14 residues. Germline CDR1 is LNHNV and CDR2 is YYDKDF (reference sequence). The CDR3 reads CATSSDPRSNEQFF.

This chain joins TRBV12-3 or TRBV12-4 and TRBJ2-5; TCRdb returns TRBD1, unconfirmable since there is no DNA. The CDR3 has 16 amino acids. The CDR3 sequence is CASSLWGGQDQETQYF.

The chain carries TRBV4-1 and TRBJ2-7. CDR1 is MGHRA and CDR2 is YSYEKL in the germline V gene. The CDR3 has 13 amino acids. CDR3 amino acids: CASSQVAEYEQYF.

This chain connects TRBV27 to TRBJ1-5. Per germline, CDR1 MNHEY and CDR2 SMNVEV (reference sequence). CDR3 length: 16 residues. The CDR3 sequence: CASSLSTTHSNQPQHF.

This CDR3 is CASSLELWGTGNTIYF. The genes are TRBV5-5 and TRBJ1-3. The CDR3 contains 16 residues. Germline loops: CDR1 SGHKS, CDR2 YYEKEE (reference sequence).

The chain combines TRBV18 with TRBJ2-3. This CDR3 contains 14 residues. Germline V CDR1 and CDR2: KGHSH, LQKENI. The CDR3 region is CASSPEVSTDTQYF.

V usage is TRBV7-2 and J usage is TRBJ1-1; TCRdb's assignment of TRBD1 cannot be checked, as there is no DNA. The CDR3 totals 13 residues. Looked up from germline, CDR1 is SGHTA and CDR2 is FQGNSA. The CDR3 loop reads CASMGGGGTEAFF.

The V call is TRBV7-9, the J call TRBJ2-5. CDR1 and CDR2 from the germline V gene are SEHNR and FQNEAQ (reference sequence). The CDR3 extends over 14 amino acids. CDR3 sequence reads: CASSLSERQETQYF.

This rearrangement joins TRBV6-5 to TRBJ2-7; TCRdb selects TRBD2, and the lack of DNA leaves this call unchecked. CDR3 length: 15 amino acids. Germline CDR1 reads MNHEY; CDR2 reads SVGAGI. CDR3 amino acids: CASSTGGQTLYEQYF.

The chain uses TRBV6-5 and TRBJ2-1; TCRdb gives TRBD1 as the D gene, but with no DNA this cannot be confirmed. The CDR3 loop spans 14 amino acids. Germline V CDR1 and CDR2: MNHEY, SVGAGI. The CDR3 loop reads CASSPGQGANEQFF.

The chain combines TRBV12-3 or TRBV12-4 with TRBJ2-7; with no DNA, the TCRdb D assignment of TRBD2 cannot be verified. This CDR3 has 16 amino acids. The CDR3 protein is CASSPRLPEDGYEQYF.

This chain connects TRBV15 to TRBJ1-3; there is no DNA to check the TCRdb D call of TRBD1. The CDR3 extends over 18 amino acids. Germline CDR1 is LNHNV and CDR2 is YYDKDF (reference sequence). CDR3 sequence: CATSRRGGTGERGNTIYF.

The gene calls are TRBV27 and TRBJ2-3; the TCRdb D gene call, TRBD2, has no DNA to confirm it. The CDR3 sequence is 15 residues long. Germline CDR1 MNHEY, CDR2 SMNVEV (reference sequence). The CDR3 reads CASSLAGGYTDTQYF.

This CDR3 reads CASSLWRGGKETQYF. V and J are TRBV28 and TRBJ2-5; TCRdb's D call, TRBD2, is unchecked because there is no DNA. The CDR3 length is 15 residues. Germline loops: CDR1 MDHEN, CDR2 SYDVKM.

The chain has TRBV6-5 and TRBJ1-2; TCRdb outputs TRBD1, but without DNA this stays unchecked. Germline CDR1 and CDR2: MNHEY and SVGAGI. The CDR3 runs 13 residues. This CDR3 is CASSYAGADGYTF.

This chain uses TRBV28 with TRBJ2-3; TCRdb's D call of TRBD1 is untestable without DNA. Germline CDR1 reads MDHEN; CDR2 reads SYDVKM. CDR3 length equals 15 residues. Here the CDR3 reads CASSSGGRVGDTQYF.

V is TRBV10-2 and J is TRBJ1-1. The germline CDR1 and CDR2 sequences are WSHSY and SAAADI. The CDR3 has 12 amino acids. This chain's CDR3 is CASTAAGTEAFF.

The chain employs TRBV29-1 and TRBJ1-2. The CDR3 runs 14 residues. In germline, CDR1 is SQVTM, CDR2 ANQGSEA. The CDR3 sequence is CSVEESSPRHGYTF.

The rearrangement uses TRBV19 and TRBJ2-3; TCRdb's D gene call, TRBD1, goes unchecked for lack of DNA. Germline V gene lookup returns CDR1 LNHDA and CDR2 SQIVND (reference sequence). The CDR3 spans 13 residues. CDR3 protein: CASSPGLADTQYF.

The chain has TRBV24-1 and TRBJ2-1; TCRdb outputs TRBD1, but without DNA this stays unchecked. Germline V lookup: CDR1 KGHDR, CDR2 SFDVKD. This CDR3 region has 13 residues. CDR3 in amino acids: CATSWGRGDEQFF.

The rearrangement links TRBV29-1 to TRBJ2-5; no DNA is available, so the TRBD1 call from TCRdb remains unchecked. The CDR3 runs to 15 residues. Germline CDR1 and CDR2: SQVTM and ANQGSEA. This CDR3 is CSVEDHTQEQETQYF.

The chain employs TRBV4-2 and TRBJ1-1. Germline V gene data show CDR1 as LGHNA and CDR2 as YNFKEQ. CDR3 length equals 13 residues. This chain's CDR3 is CASSQAAGTEAFF.

The chain couples TRBV7-9 to TRBJ2-7; TCRdb names TRBD1, which stays unverified in the absence of DNA. The CDR3 totals 15 residues. Germline CDR1 and CDR2: SEHNR and FQNEAQ (reference sequence). The CDR3: CASSPPGQGVYEQYF. Full variable domain (missing parts from reference TRBV7-9 and TRBJ2-7): DTGVSQNPRHKITKRGQNVTFRCDPISEHNRLYWYRQTLGQGPEFLTYFQNEAQLEKSRLLSDRFSAERPKGSFSTLEIQRTEQGDSAMYLCASSPPGQGVYEQYFGPGTRLTVT.

The J gene is TRBJ2-1, the V gene TRBV4-3; the D call from TCRdb, TRBD2, cannot be confirmed without DNA. Germline lookup yields CDR1 LGHNA and CDR2 YSLEER. The CDR3 spans 15 residues. The CDR3 sequence: CASSPNRDYYNEQFF.